Shown below are 14 T cell receptor beta chains from a single sample sequenced in a study of shared clonotypes between healthy human individuals. Only in-frame clones appear in the TCRdb table, and some are missing; sequencing was by immunoSEQ multiplex PCR. The data hold some 980,000 clones, with around three quarters observed a single time. Sequencing used memory CD4+ T cells sorted from blood. Subset of the sample: CD45RA-negative fraction. Receptors were obtained from a man aged 18 to 29 in good health.

The chain links TRBV7-3 to TRBJ2-3, with a weak D call TRBD1 (6 bases). Germline assignment: CDR1 SGHTA and CDR2 FQGTGA. Deletions cut 5 bases from V and 1 base from J, with 10 bases between. There are 14 residues in the CDR3. CDR3 coding DNA: TGTGCCAGCAGCCCTCCAGGGGGCACAGATACGCAGTATTTT. The encoded protein is CASSPPGGTDTQYF.

The rearrangement links TRBV5-1 to TRBJ2-1, with TRBD2 matching 11 bases. Germline trimming cut 4 bases from V and 5 bases from J; bases unmatched to any gene: 2. CDR3 length equals 14 residues. Germline V lookup: CDR1 SGHRS, CDR2 YFSETQ. Here the CDR3 DNA reads TGCGCCAGCAGCCCTAGCGGGGGGAACAATGAGCAGTTCTTC. This gives the protein CASSPSGGNNEQFF.

This clone has only a few counts. V and J are TRBV5-6 and TRBJ2-1; 7 bases map to TRBD2. V shed 4 bases, J shed 6 bases, and the junction held 16 bases outside the gene matches. The germline V gene encodes CDR1 SGHDT and CDR2 YYEEEE. The length of the CDR3 is 17 residues. This CDR3 reads CASSPPVREKGRNEQFF. CDR3 DNA sequence: TGTGCCAGCAGCCCTCCAGTGCGGGAGAAAGGTCGCAATGAGCAGTTCTTC.

The V and J genes are TRBV5-1 and TRBJ1-1, with D possibly TRBD1 on 5 matching bases. CDR1 and CDR2 (germline): SGHRS, YFSETQ. CDR3 size: 13 residues. V lost 0 bases and J lost 13, with 16 bases in between. The DNA of the CDR3 is TGCGCCAGCAGCTTGGCCGACAGCCCTGTAATTTTCTTT. It codes for CASSLADSPVIFF.

V is TRBV6-6 and J is TRBJ1-6; D is undetermined. The germline V gene has CDR1 MNHNY and CDR2 SVGAGI (reference sequence). Trimming stripped 3 bases from V and 10 bases from J, with 7 bases between. This CDR3 region has 12 residues. The CDR3 region has the DNA TGTGCCAGCAGTTATCAGTCCTCACCCCTCCACTTT. Its translation: CASSYQSSPLHF.

As for this clone: The sample holds other DNA sequences that translate to the same CDR3. The chain carries TRBV12-5 and TRBJ2-2; possible D gene TRBD1, 6 bases. CDR3 length: 12 amino acids. Trimming pared 6 bases from V and 5 bases from J, leaving 7 bases between. Germline lookup yields CDR1 LGHNT and CDR2 FRNRAP. In DNA form, the CDR3 reads TGTGCTAGTGGGAGGGGGACCGGGGAGCTGTTTTTT. Translation: CASGRGTGELFF.

As regards this clone: Its ends do not fully match the called genes, so a read error is possible. The chain uses TRBV7-7 and TRBJ2-2; 12 bases map to TRBD2. In germline, CDR1 is SSHAT, CDR2 FNYEAQ (reference sequence). The CDR3 spans 16 residues. The CDR3 loop is CASSKLAGGDTGELFF. The CDR3 DNA reads TGTGCTAGCAGCAAACTAGCGGGAGGCGACACCGGGGAGCTGTTTTTT.

The sample holds many counts of this clone. This chain links TRBV7-9 with TRBJ2-2; 8 nucleotides match TRBD1. Per germline, CDR1 SEHNR and CDR2 FQNEAQ (reference sequence). The CDR3 has 14 residues. V gave up 5 bases and J gave up 5 bases; unmatched junction bases: 4. The CDR3 loop is CASSGQGLTGELFF. CDR3 sequence (DNA): TGTGCCAGCAGCGGACAGGGCTTAACCGGGGAGCTGTTTTTT.

This chain joins TRBV5-1 and TRBJ2-2; no definite D call. With 2 bases removed from V and 0 bases from J, the gap between germline ends came to 8 bases. Per germline, CDR1 SGHRS and CDR2 YFSETQ. CDR3 length equals 15 residues. CDR3 DNA sequence: TGCGCCAGCAGCTTAGCGTTCGCGAACACCGGGGAGCTGTTTTTT. This sequence encodes CASSLAFANTGELFF. The full variable domain, its missing parts supplied by reference TRBV5-1 and TRBJ2-2, is KAGVTQTPRYLIKTRGQQVTLSCSPISGHRSVSWYQQTPGQGLQFLFEYFSETQRNKGNFPGRFSGRQFSNSRSEMNVSTLELGDSALYLCASSLAFANTGELFFGEGSRLTVL.

This clone showed up many times. This chain uses TRBV9 with TRBJ2-7; possible D gene TRBD2, 6 bases. CDR3 length: 16 amino acids. Germline CDR1 SGDLS, CDR2 YYNGEE. Trimming took 0 bases from V and 3 from J, leaving 16 bases between them. The CDR3 spells CASSVGGTEWGYEQYF. In DNA form, the CDR3 reads TGTGCCAGCAGCGTAGGCGGGACCGAGTGGGGCTACGAGCAGTACTTC.

The chain is built from TRBV7-2 and TRBJ2-4; D may match TRBD1 or TRBD2 (5 bases each). V was clipped by 5 bases and J by 6 bases, with 14 bases between them. CDR3 length: 14 amino acids. Germline values: CDR1 SGHTA, CDR2 FQGNSA. As DNA, the CDR3 is TGTGCCAGCAGCATAGGGGATCGGGGAAACATTCAGTACTTC. Encoded protein: CASSIGDRGNIQYF.

This clone ranks as medium-sized (0.01 to 0.1%). Other DNA sequences in the same sample also yield this CDR3. V is TRBV18 and J is TRBJ1-1, with D possibly being TRBD1 (5 bases). Germline V gene sequence: CDR1 KGHSH, CDR2 LQKENI. The CDR3 loop spans 12 amino acids. V lost 6 bases and J lost 8, with 13 bases in between. The CDR3: CASSPLGEEAFF. Here the CDR3 DNA reads TGTGCCAGCTCCCCTTTAGGGGAAGAAGCTTTCTTT.

In the case of this clone: Other DNA sequences in this sample translate to the same CDR3. The chain carries TRBV5-6 and TRBJ2-2, with 9 positions matching TRBD1. V was pared by 3 bases and J by 5 bases, with 5 bases of the junction left unmatched. The CDR3 runs to 15 residues. Per germline, CDR1 SGHDT and CDR2 YYEEEE. The CDR3 protein is CASSSDRGRTGELFF. The CDR3 bases are TGTGCCAGCAGCTCGGACAGGGGCCGGACCGGGGAGCTGTTTTTT.

This clone was picked up a small number of times. V and J are TRBV15 and TRBJ1-1, with TRBD1 identical over 8 bases. The CDR3 runs 14 residues. The V gene's germline CDR1 is LNHNV and CDR2 YYDKDF (reference sequence). V lost 6 bases, J lost 1 base, and 4 bases stayed unmatched. In DNA form, the CDR3 reads TGTGCCACCAGACGAGGGACAGGGAACACTGAAGCTTTCTTT. Encoded protein: CATRRGTGNTEAFF.